What follows are 27 T cell receptor beta chains derived from one specimen sequenced in a study of human T cells and chemical hapten exposure. The time point was: patch test 1, 2 weeks after DPC sensitization. The treatment here: therapeutic diphenylcyclopropenone sensitization with weekly scalp DPC. MiXCR was run by TCRdb on the RACE reads, yielding one entry per CDR3 protein. The sample comprises tens of thousands of distinct CDR3 sequences, approximately 12% of which are singletons, and roughly 4% rests with the top ten. The sequencing here drew on whole blood, taken in connection with sensitization to the hapten diphenylcyclopropenone (DPC). The source is a woman aged 55 to 70 with alopecia areata. Some clones in this sample may be carry-over from other donors' samples.

This clonotype showed up many times. The gene calls are TRBV7-9 and TRBJ2-1, with D possibly TRBD2 on 6 matching bases. CDR1 and CDR2 (germline): SEHNR, FQNEAQ (reference sequence). The length of the CDR3 is 16 residues. Between the trimmed V and J ends, which lost 5 bases and 4 bases, there was a span of 18 bases. CDR3 in amino acids: CASSTVAGTSYNEQFF. CDR3 DNA: TGTGCCAGCAGCACCGTCGCCGGGACTTCTTACAATGAGCAGTTCTTC. Complete variable domain (other parts from reference TRBV7-9 and TRBJ2-1): DTGVSQNPRHKITKRGQNVTFRCDPISEHNRLYWYRQTLGQGPEFLTYFQNEAQLEKSRLLSDRFSAERPKGSFSTLEIQRTEQGDSAMYLCASSTVAGTSYNEQFFGPGTRLTVL.

This sequence joins TRBV5-1 and TRBJ1-1; D remains ambiguous. The CDR3 covers 14 residues. CDR1 is SGHRS and CDR2 is YFSETQ in the germline V gene. Trimming took 1 base from V and 3 from J, leaving 10 bases between them. CDR3: CASSLIGTYTEAFF. As DNA, the CDR3 is TGCGCCAGCAGCTTGATAGGAACTTACACTGAAGCTTTCTTT.

In its sample, this clonotype was seen a few times. This chain joins TRBV6-2 or TRBV6-3 and TRBJ2-3, with D maybe TRBD1 (6 bases). The CDR3 spans 16 residues. Germline CDR1 and CDR2: MNHEY and SVGEGT. V lost 2 bases and J lost 0, with 12 bases in between. The CDR3 bases are TGTGCCAGCAGTTACCTACAGGGTACCAGCACAGATACGCAGTATTTT. It codes for CASSYLQGTSTDTQYF.

This clonotype was seen ten or more times. A junction boundary mismatches the germline segment, possibly from a read error. The chain joins TRBV6-2 or TRBV6-3 to TRBJ1-2; D is unclear. CDR3 length equals 15 residues. The germline V gene encodes CDR1 MNHEY and CDR2 SVGEGT. CDR3 bases: TGTGCCAGCAGTATCATCGGGATCCCTAACGATGGCTACACCTTC. Amino acid sequence: CASSIIGIPNDGYTF.

This clonotype showed up just a few times. The V and J genes are TRBV29-1 and TRBJ2-1; 9 bases are shared with TRBD1. V lost 7 bases, J lost 9 bases, and 4 bases stayed unmatched. The germline gives CDR1 SQVTM, CDR2 ANQGSEA. The CDR3 is 11 residues long. The CDR3 DNA follows: TGCAGCGCTGGGACAGGGAGTGAGCAGTTCTTC. This translates into CSAGTGSEQFF.

The chain couples TRBV9 to TRBJ2-7; D is unclear. The CDR3 is 15 amino acids. Germline values: CDR1 SGDLS, CDR2 YYNGEE. Trimming left V 0 bases short and J 4 bases short, with 14 bases between. The CDR3 bases are TGTGCCAGCAGCGTAGGATACAGTGGTCAGTACGAGCAGTACTTC. It is translated as CASSVGYSGQYEQYF. The variable domain in full, with the rest retrieved from reference TRBV9 and TRBJ2-7, is DSGVTQTPKHLITATGQRVTLRCSPRSGDLSVYWYQQSLDQGLQFLIQYYNGEERAKGNILERFSAQQFPDLHSELNLSSLELGDSALYFCASSVGYSGQYEQYFGPGTRLTVT.

Many counts were recorded for this clonotype. The V and J genes are TRBV20-1 and TRBJ1-2; D is unclear. Trimming removed 1 base from V and 5 bases from J, with 8 bases in between. Looked up from germline, CDR1 is DFQATT and CDR2 is SNEGSKA (reference sequence). The CDR3 is 12 residues long. Here the CDR3 DNA reads TGCAGTGCTAGAGTCCCGTGGTATGGCTACACCTTC. Protein product: CSARVPWYGYTF.

This rearrangement joins TRBV11-2 to TRBJ1-1, with D hard to call. Per germline, CDR1 SGHAT and CDR2 FQNNGV. The CDR3 covers 14 residues. The V gene lost 4 bases and the J gene lost 0 bases, with 9 bases spanning the gap. The CDR3 spells CASSSLRMNTEAFF. CDR3 in DNA: TGTGCCAGCAGCTCACTCAGGATGAACACTGAAGCTTTCTTT.

This sequence joins TRBV5-6 and TRBJ1-6, with D unclear. Per germline, CDR1 SGHDT and CDR2 YYEEEE. The CDR3 spans 14 residues. The V end lost 2 bases, the J end lost 8 bases, and 11 bases lay between the germline ends. The CDR3: CASSFLYRDSPLHF. In nucleotides, the CDR3 is TGTGCCAGCAGCTTCCTCTATAGGGATTCACCCCTCCACTTT.

This clonotype was picked up many times. CDR3 loop: CASSLEDTQYF. The CDR3 nucleotides are TGCGCCAGCAGCTTAGAAGATACGCAGTATTTT. V is TRBV5-1 and J is TRBJ2-3; D gene unclear. This CDR3 is built from 11 residues. Germline V gene sequence: CDR1 SGHRS, CDR2 YFSETQ. V was clipped by 2 bases and J by 5 bases, with 3 bases between them.

This clonotype was seen repeatedly, ten times or more. This chain connects TRBV11-2 to TRBJ1-1; tentatively, D is TRBD1 (5 bases). CDR3 length: 15 residues. Germline values: CDR1 SGHAT, CDR2 FQNNGV. Trimming removed 5 bases at V and 5 bases at J, with 18 bases between. As DNA, the CDR3 is TGTGCCAGCAGCATCACGACAGCCTCGAAGACTGAAGCTTTCTTT. This encodes CASSITTASKTEAFF.

This clonotype was found a few times. The chain employs TRBV4-1 and TRBJ1-1, with D unclear. From germline, CDR1 is MGHRA and CDR2 YSYEKL. The V and J ends lost 5 bases and 6 bases respectively, with 16 bases between them. This CDR3 comprises 14 residues. This CDR3 is CASSTPSVLAEAFF. The CDR3 DNA reads TGCGCCAGCAGCACGCCCTCAGTTCTCGCTGAAGCTTTCTTT.

This clonotype was observed at least ten times. The V and J genes are TRBV15 and TRBJ2-7, with D possibly matching TRBD1 (6 bases). CDR3 length: 15 residues. Germline values: CDR1 LNHNV, CDR2 YYDKDF (reference sequence). Trimming cost V 0 bases and J 1 base, with 10 bases left between them. For the CDR3, the DNA is TGTGCCACCAGCAGAGAAGCCACAGGGTCCTACGAGCAGTACTTC. Translation gives CATSREATGSYEQYF.

A few counts support this clonotype. V and J are TRBV18 and TRBJ2-1; D may be TRBD2 (6 bases). In germline, CDR1 is KGHSH, CDR2 LQKENI. Trimming left V 3 bases short and J 5 bases short, with 11 bases between. CDR3 length: 14 amino acids. CDR3 in amino acids: CASSPLGGHNEQFF. Here the CDR3 DNA reads TGTGCCAGCTCACCCCTGGGGGGACACAATGAGCAGTTCTTC.

The chain couples TRBV5-4 to TRBJ1-5; no firm D call. The V gene lost 2 bases and the J gene lost 4 bases, with 4 bases spanning the gap. Germline CDR1 and CDR2: SGHNT and YYREEE (reference sequence). CDR3 length equals 12 residues. CDR3 region: CASSLFNQPQHF. CDR3 coding DNA: TGTGCCAGCAGCTTATTTAATCAGCCCCAGCATTTT.

At least ten counts were recorded for this clonotype. This sequence joins TRBV11-1 and TRBJ2-1; D is undetermined. V shed 3 bases and J shed 2 bases, with 5 bases lying between them. This CDR3 is built from 13 residues. CDR1 and CDR2 from the germline V gene are SGHAT and FQDESV (reference sequence). This CDR3 reads CASSFEAYNEQFF. CDR3 sequence (DNA): TGTGCCAGCAGCTTCGAGGCCTACAATGAGCAGTTCTTC.

This clonotype was seen at least ten times. The chain carries TRBV16 and TRBJ1-2; D not certain. The CDR3 runs 17 residues. The V gene lost 4 bases and the J gene lost 3 bases, with 21 bases spanning the gap. CDR1 KGHSY and CDR2 FQNENV come from the germline V gene. The CDR3 sequence is CASSPRWFTSPHYGYTF. Written as DNA, the CDR3 is TGTGCCAGCAGCCCACGGTGGTTCACCTCGCCCCACTATGGCTACACCTTC.

This clonotype was counted ten times or more. This chain uses TRBV20-1 with TRBJ1-5, with D perhaps TRBD1 (5 bases). CDR1 is DFQATT and CDR2 is SNEGSKA in the germline V gene (reference sequence). Between the trimmed V and J ends, which lost 5 bases and 7 bases, there was a span of 9 bases. The CDR3 is 11 residues long. CDR3 sequence reads: CSAGRGQPQHF. The CDR3 region has the DNA TGCAGTGCTGGCCGGGGGCAGCCCCAGCATTTT.

This clonotype was seen more than once but under ten times. The rearrangement joins TRBV7-8 to TRBJ1-1, with D maybe TRBD1 (5 bases). The germline gives CDR1 SGHVS, CDR2 FQNEAQ. V was shortened by 5 bases and J by 0 bases, with 37 bases between the two germline ends. The CDR3 length is 23 residues. CDR3 amino acids: CASSPPSGWDGWGGALMNTEAFF. The CDR3 DNA reads as TGTGCCAGCAGCCCCCCCTCCGGGTGGGATGGATGGGGGGGAGCACTTATGAACACTGAAGCTTTCTTT.

J is TRBJ2-5 and V is TRBV7-2; D may be TRBD2 (6 bases). With 3 bases removed from V and 0 bases from J, the gap between germline ends came to 8 bases. The CDR3 sequence is 14 residues long. The germline CDR1 and CDR2 sequences are SGHTA and FQGNSA. The CDR3 reads CASSFQRDQETQYF. The CDR3 nucleotides are TGTGCCAGCAGCTTCCAGCGGGACCAAGAGACCCAGTACTTC.

This clonotype was seen at least ten times. This chain uses TRBV23-1 with TRBJ1-1; 7 positions match TRBD1. TRBV23-1 is marked as an open reading frame, function uncertain. The CDR3 sequence is 18 residues long. Germline trimming cut 0 bases from V and 3 bases from J; bases unmatched to any gene: 13. CDR3: CASSQSLLGQIKDTEAFF. CDR3 DNA sequence: TGCGCCAGCAGTCAATCGTTATTGGGACAGATAAAGGACACTGAAGCTTTCTTT.

The gene calls are TRBV11-2 and TRBJ2-2, with D hard to call. CDR1 SGHAT and CDR2 FQNNGV come from the germline V gene. The CDR3 covers 13 residues. V lost 2 bases and J lost 6, with 7 bases in between. Here the CDR3 DNA reads TGTGCCAGCAGCTTATCATGGGCCGGGGAGCTGTTTTTT. Translating it yields CASSLSWAGELFF.

This chain joins TRBV9 and TRBJ2-2; D is undetermined. Trimming took 1 base from V and 6 from J, leaving 4 bases between them. Germline CDR1 reads SGDLS; CDR2 reads YYNGEE. The CDR3 is 12 residues long. CDR3 sequence: CASSVIAGELFF. The CDR3 coding sequence is TGTGCCAGCAGCGTAATAGCCGGGGAGCTGTTTTTT.

V gene TRBV3-1 combines with J gene TRBJ2-3; D is possibly TRBD1 (5 bases). Trimming left V 2 bases short and J 6 bases short, with 15 bases between. The V gene's germline CDR1 is LGHDT and CDR2 YNNKEL (reference sequence). The CDR3 extends over 15 amino acids. The CDR3 loop is CASSQQGMSTDTQYF. In DNA form, the CDR3 reads TGTGCCAGCAGCCAACAGGGTATGTCTACCGATACGCAGTATTTT.

This chain links TRBV27 with TRBJ1-6; 7 bases align to TRBD1. CDR1 and CDR2 (germline): MNHEY, SMNVEV (reference sequence). J was trimmed by 7 bases and V by 5 bases; bases with no gene match: 11. The CDR3 contains 16 residues. CDR3 residues: CASSKLRQGTNSPLHF. The CDR3, as DNA: TGTGCCAGCAGTAAGCTCCGACAGGGAACCAATTCACCCCTCCACTTT.

The chain recombines TRBV14 with TRBJ2-7, with D hard to call. The CDR3 has 12 residues. Trimming took 2 bases from V and 3 from J, leaving 5 bases between them. Germline CDR1 and CDR2: SGHDN and FVKESK. CDR3 DNA: TGTGCCAGCAGCCAACAGCACTACGAGCAGTACTTC. This sequence encodes CASSQQHYEQYF.

A few counts support this clonotype. The rearrangement links TRBV25-1 to TRBJ1-5, with a possible D match to TRBD1 (6 bases). The germline gives CDR1 MGHDK, CDR2 SYGVNS. V was shortened by 5 bases and J by 9 bases, with 17 bases between the two germline ends. This CDR3 region has 14 residues. In DNA, the CDR3 is TGTGCCAGCAGTCAGGAGGGGGGTCAGGGGCCCCAGCATTTT. Residues: CASSQEGGQGPQHF.